Shown below are 4 T cell receptor beta chains from a single sample sequenced in a study of identical twins. TCRdb re-analysed the 5' RACE reads in MiXCR, keeping a single row per CDR3 protein. The repertoire has roughly 630,000 distinct CDR3 sequences, under 8.5% of them found once; the top ten carry roughly 1.6%. These records were also assigned to another study, of yellow fever vaccine responses in identical twins.

Sequencing input: PBMCs. The receptors shown here come from a woman younger than 30 in good health.

The rearrangement joins TRBV20-1 to TRBJ2-7, with 8 bases identical to TRBD2. Germline-derived CDR1 and CDR2 are DFQATT and SNEGSKA (reference sequence). There are 14 residues in the CDR3. Trimming removed 2 bases from V and 3 bases from J; junction bases left unmatched: 6. CDR3 loop: CSARTIGRGYEQYF. The CDR3 nucleotides read TGCAGTGCTAGAACTATCGGGAGGGGCTACGAGCAGTACTTC.

This clonotype was seen ten or more times. A read error may explain this, as a much larger clone is one base away. The chain joins TRBV5-5 to TRBJ1-2; D is perhaps TRBD1 (6 bases). The germline V and J ends were trimmed by 2 bases and 4 bases, with 9 bases remaining between them. This CDR3 is built from 13 residues. CDR1 and CDR2 (germline): SGHKS, YYEKEE (reference sequence). The CDR3 DNA reads as TGTGCCAGCAGCTTAGGACAGATCTATGGCTACACCTTC. Its protein is CASSLGQIYGYTF.

This clonotype was seen repeatedly, ten times or more. The V gene is TRBV7-3, the J gene TRBJ2-2, with TRBD1 matching over 9 bases. V lost 3 bases and J lost 2; bases outside the gene matches: 13. The V gene's germline CDR1 is SGHTA and CDR2 FQGTGA. The CDR3 has 19 residues. The CDR3 DNA reads as TGTGCCAGCAGCTTCACCGGGACAGGGATATCCATAAACACCGGGGAGCTGTTTTTT. Translated, it gives CASSFTGTGISINTGELFF.

This clonotype was seen only a few times. V is TRBV11-2 and J is TRBJ2-2; perhaps TRBD1 as D (5 bases). Germline V gene lookup returns CDR1 SGHAT and CDR2 FQNNGV. V lost 6 bases, J lost 3 bases, and 14 bases lay in between. This CDR3 is built from 15 residues. CDR3 sequence: CASRPQGSHTGELFF. CDR3 sequence (DNA): TGTGCCAGCAGGCCCCAGGGTTCGCACACCGGGGAGCTGTTTTTT.